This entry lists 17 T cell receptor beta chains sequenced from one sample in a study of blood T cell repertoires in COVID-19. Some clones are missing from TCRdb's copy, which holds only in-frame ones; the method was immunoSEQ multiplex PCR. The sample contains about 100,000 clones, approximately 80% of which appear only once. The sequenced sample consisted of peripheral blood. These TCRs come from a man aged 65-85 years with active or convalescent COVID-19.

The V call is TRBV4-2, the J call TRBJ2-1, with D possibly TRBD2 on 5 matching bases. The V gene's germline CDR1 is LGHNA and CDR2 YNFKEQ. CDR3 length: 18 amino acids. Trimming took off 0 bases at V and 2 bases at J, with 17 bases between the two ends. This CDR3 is CASSQDVTGIATYNEQFF. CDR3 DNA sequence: TGTGCCAGCAGCCAAGATGTCACGGGAATCGCTACCTACAATGAGCAGTTCTTC.

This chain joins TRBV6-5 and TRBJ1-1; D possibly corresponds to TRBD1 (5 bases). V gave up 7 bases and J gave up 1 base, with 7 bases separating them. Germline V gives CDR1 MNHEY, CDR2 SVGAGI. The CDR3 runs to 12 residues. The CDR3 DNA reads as TGTGCCAGCAAAACAGGGAACACTGAAGCTTTCTTT. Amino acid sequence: CASKTGNTEAFF.

CDR3 DNA: TGTGCCACCAGTGATCTTCCGGGACTAGCGGGGAGAGATACGCAGTATTTT. Translation gives CATSDLPGLAGRDTQYF. This chain links TRBV24-1 with TRBJ2-3, with 13 bases aligning to TRBD2. This CDR3 has 17 residues. The germline CDR1 and CDR2 sequences are KGHDR and SFDVKD. V shed 3 bases, J shed 5 bases, and the junction held 7 bases outside the gene matches.

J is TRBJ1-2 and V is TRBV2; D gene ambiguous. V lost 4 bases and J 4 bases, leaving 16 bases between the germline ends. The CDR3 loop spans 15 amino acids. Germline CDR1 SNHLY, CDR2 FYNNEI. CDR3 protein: CASSADAGGFYGYTF. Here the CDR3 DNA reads TGTGCCAGCAGTGCGGATGCGGGAGGGTTCTATGGCTACACCTTC.

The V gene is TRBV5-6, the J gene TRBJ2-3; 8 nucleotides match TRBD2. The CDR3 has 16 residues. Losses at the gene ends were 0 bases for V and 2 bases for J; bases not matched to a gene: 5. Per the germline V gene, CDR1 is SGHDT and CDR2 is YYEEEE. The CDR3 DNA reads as TGTGCCAGCAGCTTGGAGGAAGCGGGAGACACAGATACGCAGTATTTT. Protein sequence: CASSLEEAGDTDTQYF.

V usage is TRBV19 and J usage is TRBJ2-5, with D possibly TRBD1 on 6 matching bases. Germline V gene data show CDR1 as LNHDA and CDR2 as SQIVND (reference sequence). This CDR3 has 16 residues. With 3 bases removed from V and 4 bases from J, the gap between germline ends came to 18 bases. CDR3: CASSMLLQGLGETQYF. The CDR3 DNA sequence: TGTGCCAGTAGTATGCTGTTACAGGGTCTCGGAGAGACCCAGTACTTC.

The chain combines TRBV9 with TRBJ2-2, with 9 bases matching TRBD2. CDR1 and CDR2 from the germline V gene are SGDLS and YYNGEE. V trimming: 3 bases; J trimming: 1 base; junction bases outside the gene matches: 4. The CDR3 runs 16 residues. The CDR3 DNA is TGTGCCAGCAGCGCACGACTAGCGGAGAACACCGGGGAGCTGTTTTTT. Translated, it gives CASSARLAENTGELFF.

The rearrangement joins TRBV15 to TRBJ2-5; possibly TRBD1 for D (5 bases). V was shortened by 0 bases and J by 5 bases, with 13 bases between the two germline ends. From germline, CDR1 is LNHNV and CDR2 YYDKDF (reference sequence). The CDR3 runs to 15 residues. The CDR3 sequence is CATSREGARVETQYF. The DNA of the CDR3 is TGTGCCACCAGCAGAGAAGGGGCGCGCGTTGAGACCCAGTACTTC.

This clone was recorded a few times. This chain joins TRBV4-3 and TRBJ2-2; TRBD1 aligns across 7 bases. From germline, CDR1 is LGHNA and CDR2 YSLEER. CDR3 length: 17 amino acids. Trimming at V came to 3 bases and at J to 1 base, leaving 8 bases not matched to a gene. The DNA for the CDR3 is TGCGCCAGCAGCCACAAGGGTAGGGACAGGAACACCGGGGAGCTGTTTTTT. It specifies CASSHKGRDRNTGELFF.

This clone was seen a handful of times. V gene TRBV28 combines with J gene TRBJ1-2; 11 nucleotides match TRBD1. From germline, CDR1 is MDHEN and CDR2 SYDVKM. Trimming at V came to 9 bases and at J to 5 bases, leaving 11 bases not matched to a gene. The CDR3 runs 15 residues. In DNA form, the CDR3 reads TGTGCCAGTACCCTTCCGGGGACAGGGGGGTATGGCTACACCTTC. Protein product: CASTLPGTGGYGYTF.

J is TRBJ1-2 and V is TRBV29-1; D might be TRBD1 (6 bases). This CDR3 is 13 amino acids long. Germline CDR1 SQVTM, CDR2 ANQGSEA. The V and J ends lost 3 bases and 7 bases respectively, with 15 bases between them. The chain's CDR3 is CSVEGENRAGYTF. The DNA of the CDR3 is TGCAGCGTTGAGGGGGAGAACAGGGCTGGCTACACCTTC. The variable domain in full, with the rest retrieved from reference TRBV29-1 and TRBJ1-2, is SAVISQKPSRDICQRGTSLTIQCQVDSQVTMMFWYRQQPGQSLTLIATANQGSEATYESGFVIDKFPISRPNLTFSTLTVSNMSPEDSSIYLCSVEGENRAGYTFGSGTRLTVV.

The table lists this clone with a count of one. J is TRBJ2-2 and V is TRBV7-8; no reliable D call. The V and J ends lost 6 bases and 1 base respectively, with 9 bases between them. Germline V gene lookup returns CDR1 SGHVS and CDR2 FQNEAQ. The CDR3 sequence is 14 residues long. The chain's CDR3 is CASSLNRNTGELFF. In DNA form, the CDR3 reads TGTGCCAGCAGTTTAAACAGGAACACCGGGGAGCTGTTTTTT. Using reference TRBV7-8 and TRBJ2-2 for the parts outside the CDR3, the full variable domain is GAGVSQSPRYKVAKRGQDVALRCDPISGHVSLFWYQQALGQGPEFLTYFQNEAQLDKSGLPSDRFFAERPEGSVSTLKIQRTQQEDSAVYLCASSLNRNTGELFFGEGSRLTVL.

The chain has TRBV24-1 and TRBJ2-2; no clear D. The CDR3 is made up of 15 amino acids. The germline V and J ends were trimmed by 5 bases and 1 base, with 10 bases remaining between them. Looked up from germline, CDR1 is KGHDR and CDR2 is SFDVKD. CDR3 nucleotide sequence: TGTGCCACCAGTGTAGAGAAAATGAACACCGGGGAGCTGTTTTTT. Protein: CATSVEKMNTGELFF.

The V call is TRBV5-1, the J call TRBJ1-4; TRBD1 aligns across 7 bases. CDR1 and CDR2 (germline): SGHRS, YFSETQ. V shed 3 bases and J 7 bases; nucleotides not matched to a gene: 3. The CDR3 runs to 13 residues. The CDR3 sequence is CASSYWDSEKLFF. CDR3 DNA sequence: TGCGCCAGCAGCTATTGGGACAGTGAAAAACTGTTTTTT.

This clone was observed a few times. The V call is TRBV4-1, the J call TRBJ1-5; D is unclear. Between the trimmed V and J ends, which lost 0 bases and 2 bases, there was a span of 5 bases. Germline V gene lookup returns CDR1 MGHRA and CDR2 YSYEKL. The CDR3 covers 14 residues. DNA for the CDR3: TGCGCCAGCAGCCAAGATCGGGGCAATCAGCCCCAGCATTTT. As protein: CASSQDRGNQPQHF.

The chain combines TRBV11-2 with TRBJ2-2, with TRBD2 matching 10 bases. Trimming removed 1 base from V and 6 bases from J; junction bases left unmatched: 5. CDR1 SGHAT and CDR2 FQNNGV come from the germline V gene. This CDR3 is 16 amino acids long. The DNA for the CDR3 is TGTGCCAGCAGCTTAGTACAGCGGGGGGGTTCCGGGGAGCTGTTTTTT. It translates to CASSLVQRGGSGELFF.

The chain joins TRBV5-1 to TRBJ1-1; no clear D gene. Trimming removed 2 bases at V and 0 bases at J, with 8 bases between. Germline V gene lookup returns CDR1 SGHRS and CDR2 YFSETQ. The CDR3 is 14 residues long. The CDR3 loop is CASSLISVNTEAFF. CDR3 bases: TGCGCCAGCAGCTTAATATCGGTGAACACTGAAGCTTTCTTT.